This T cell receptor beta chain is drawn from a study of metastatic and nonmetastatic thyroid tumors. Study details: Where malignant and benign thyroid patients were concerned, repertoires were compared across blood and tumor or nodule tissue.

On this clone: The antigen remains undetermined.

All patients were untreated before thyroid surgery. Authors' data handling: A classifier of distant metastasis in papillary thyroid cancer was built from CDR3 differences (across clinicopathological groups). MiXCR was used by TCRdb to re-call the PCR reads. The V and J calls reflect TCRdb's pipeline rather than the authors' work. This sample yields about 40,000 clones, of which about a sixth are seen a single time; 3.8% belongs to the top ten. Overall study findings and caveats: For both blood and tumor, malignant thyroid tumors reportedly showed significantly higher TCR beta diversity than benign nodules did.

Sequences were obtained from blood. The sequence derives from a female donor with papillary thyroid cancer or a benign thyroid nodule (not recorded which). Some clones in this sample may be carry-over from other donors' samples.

DNA for the CDR3: TGTGTCAGTTATGGAGGGGACAGTGGCAATTCACCCCTCCACTTT. Translating it yields CVSYGGDSGNSPLHF. V and J are TRBV28 and TRBJ1-6; 7 positions match TRBD1. Germline CDR1 and CDR2: MDHEN and SYDVKM. This CDR3 is 15 amino acids long.